These T cell receptor beta chains were read from a single sample in a study of blood T cell repertoires in COVID-19. The repertoire was sequenced with immunoSEQ multiplex PCR; TCRdb's copy has only in-frame clones and lacks some. The table shows some 350,000 clones, with around 83% occurring only once. Specimen: peripheral blood. All receptors come from a man aged 25 to 40 with active or convalescent COVID-19. Both conserved end residues are part of each CDR3. The D gene is left open where the match is weak. Some rows mark clone size as missing; the rest say once, few, many or name a class of expanded clone.

>NA|TRBV6-5|TRBJ2-3|NA
CAGALEREWDTQYF
TGTGCCGGGGCCCTCGAACGGGAGTGGGATACGCAGTATTTT
>TRBD2|TRBV27|TRBJ2-7|NA
CASSLSPYGTSIYEQYF
TGTGCCAGCAGTTTATCACCCTACGGGACTAGCATCTACGAGCAGTACTTC
>NA|TRBV11-3|TRBJ2-5|NA
CASSSLAGPGSQTQYF
TGTGCCAGCAGCTCCCTTGCGGGCCCGGGCTCGCAGACCCAGTACTTC
>NA|TRBV2|TRBJ1-4|NA
CASSLTGIQGEKLFF
TGTGCCAGCAGCCTCACTGGAATCCAGGGTGAAAAACTGTTTTTT
>TRBD1|TRBV6-2/TRBV6-3|TRBJ1-6|NA
CASSYSSGTGGVWDNSPLHF
TGTGCCAGCAGTTACTCGAGTGGGACAGGGGGCGTTTGGGATAATTCACCCCTCCACTTT
>NA|TRBV5-1|TRBJ2-7|once
CASSRTSGEQYF
TGCGCCAGCAGCCGTACCTCCGGCGAGCAGTACTTC
>NA|TRBV19|TRBJ1-1|NA
CASSTHARGSTEAFF
TGTGCCAGTAGTACCCATGCCAGGGGCAGCACTGAAGCTTTCTTT
>TRBD1|TRBV28|TRBJ1-1|NA
CASTYGGGRGIMNTEAFF
TGTGCCAGCACCTACGGGGGTGGCAGGGGGATCATGAACACTGAAGCTTTCTTT
>NA|TRBV6-6|TRBJ2-7|NA
CASSYAAYEQYF
TGTGCCAGCAGTTACGCAGCCTACGAGCAGTACTTC
>NA|TRBV6-5|TRBJ1-4|NA
CASSRTLNEKLFF
TGTGCCAGCAGCCGGACACTTAATGAAAAACTGTTTTTT
>NA|TRBV5-1|TRBJ2-7|NA
CASSLTGYEQYF
TGCGCCAGCAGCTTAACAGGTTACGAGCAGTACTTC
>TRBD2|TRBV28|TRBJ2-1|NA
CASSSLAGIYNEQFF
TGTGCCAGCAGTTCCTTAGCGGGAATTTACAATGAGCAGTTCTTC
>TRBD2|TRBV4-3|TRBJ2-1|NA
CASSQGSPLSGRLYNEQFF
TGCGCCAGCAGCCAAGGCAGCCCCCTTAGCGGGAGGCTCTACAATGAGCAGTTCTTC
>TRBD1|TRBV18|TRBJ1-2|NA
CASSIRPTGGYGYTF
TGTGCCAGCTCAATCCGCCCAACAGGGGGCTATGGCTACACCTTC
>TRBD2|TRBV10-3|TRBJ2-3|NA
CAISELAGVTDTQYF
TGTGCCATCAGTGAGCTAGCGGGAGTTACAGATACGCAGTATTTT
>NA|TRBV11-3|TRBJ2-7|NA
CASSLYPGTGAYEQYF
TGTGCCAGCAGCTTATATCCAGGGACGGGGGCCTACGAGCAGTACTTC
>TRBD2|TRBV3-1/TRBV3-2|TRBJ2-1|NA
CASSQDRGTSGRSGNEQFF
TGTGCCAGCAGCCAAGATCGGGGGACTAGCGGGAGGTCGGGTAATGAGCAGTTCTTC
>TRBD1|TRBV11-3|TRBJ1-1|NA
CASSLEGRGHTEAFF
TGTGCCAGCAGCTTAGAAGGCAGGGGGCATACTGAAGCTTTCTTT
>TRBD1|TRBV28|TRBJ2-7|NA
CASTETGGSYEQYF
TGTGCCAGCACCGAGACAGGGGGCTCCTACGAGCAGTACTTC
>NA|TRBV5-1|TRBJ2-3|NA
CASSYRETTDTQYF
TGCGCCAGCAGCTACCGGGAGACCACAGATACGCAGTATTTT
>TRBD2|TRBV5-1|TRBJ2-3|NA
CASSAILAGSTDTQYF
TGCGCCAGCAGCGCCATACTAGCGGGAAGCACAGATACGCAGTATTTT
>TRBD1|TRBV9|TRBJ1-1|NA
CASSVDATGTGLPVSFF
TGTGCCAGCAGCGTAGATGCGACCGGGACAGGGCTCCCGGTATCTTTCTTT
>NA|TRBV12-5|TRBJ1-5|NA
CASGLAGNQPQHF
TGTGCTAGTGGTTTGGCGGGCAATCAGCCCCAGCATTTT
>NA|TRBV9|TRBJ2-7|once
CASSEESPPYEQYF
TGTGCCAGCAGCGAGGAGAGTCCCCCCTACGAGCAGTACTTC
>NA|TRBV2|TRBJ1-5|NA
CASSEGAGRSNQPQHF
TGTGCCAGCAGTGAAGGGGCGGGGAGAAGCAATCAGCCCCAGCATTTT
>TRBD2|TRBV9|TRBJ2-7|NA
CASSVEWEGYEQYF
TGTGCCAGCAGCGTAGAATGGGAGGGCTACGAGCAGTACTTC
>TRBD1|TRBV28|TRBJ2-3|NA
CASSPLGTGVTSTDTQYF
TGTGCCAGCAGTCCCCTCGGGACAGGGGTGACCAGCACAGATACGCAGTATTTT